Listed here is a single T cell receptor beta chain. Nominal health characterized the donors when sampled, though unrecorded immune exposures were likely. This specimen belongs to a study of cytomegalovirus exposure and HLA in healthy donors. The PCR used 60 Vbeta and 13 Jbeta primers. Using immunoSEQ multiplex PCR, the repertoire was profiled, and TCRdb retains in-frame clones only, with some absent. The table includes 150,000 to 200,000 clones, 80% detected once. CDR3 length: 13 residues. J was trimmed by 0 bases and V by 10 bases; bases with no gene match: 5. From germline, CDR1 is LNHDA and CDR2 SQIVND (reference sequence).

The chain joins TRBV19 to TRBJ1-1; the match to TRBD1 covers 7 bases. The sequence was collected from a man aged 40-49 years in good health and CMV-seronegative. The sample consisted of PBMCs. CDR3: CATADRLNTEAFF. CDR3 DNA: TGTGCCACCGCGGACAGGCTGAACACTGAAGCTTTCTTT.